These T cell receptor beta chains were read from a single sample in a study of blood T cell repertoires in COVID-19. Repertoires were generated with immunoSEQ multiplex PCR, while TCRdb's copy carries only in-frame clones and drops some. The table has about 190,000 clones, approximately 91% seen once. Sequencing was done on a sample of peripheral blood. The receptors here all came from a middle-aged woman who had recovered from COVID-19. The CDR3 runs from the conserved cysteine through the conserved F or W. Clone size is shown for a subset of rows, as once, few, many or a class of expanded clone.

TRBJ2-1,-,TRBV20-1,CSASPPIEQFF
TRBJ1-5,-,TRBV27,CASSNTGNQPQHF
TRBJ1-1,-,TRBV11-2,CASSLDGQLEAFF
TRBJ1-2,-,TRBV24-1,CATSEGGSRYTF
TRBJ2-1,-,TRBV7-2,CASSLDRGREQFF
TRBJ2-7,-,TRBV5-4,CASSFGALEQYF
TRBJ1-1,-,TRBV6-2/TRBV6-3,CASSKYRGRGGTEAFF
TRBJ1-4,once,TRBV28,CASSLLPTGLNEKLFF
TRBJ2-1,-,TRBV10-3,CAIRGPGTRGNEQFF
TRBJ2-7,-,TRBV7-2,CASRFLSEAYEQYF
TRBJ2-1,-,TRBV7-9,CASRGDQSSYNEQFF
TRBJ1-2,few,TRBV7-9,CASSPRRSNYGYTF
TRBJ1-2,-,TRBV27,CASSSTGWYGYTF
TRBJ1-2,-,TRBV19,CASSIRGQEDGYTF
TRBJ2-2,-,TRBV5-6,CASSFRTVNGELFF